Following are 9 T cell receptor beta chains from one sample sequenced in a study of CD8 T cells in ankylosing spondylitis. TCRdb ran MiXCR on the 5' RACE reads and lists one entry per CDR3 protein. The data hold a few hundred thousand distinct CDR3 sequences, with around 21% observed a single time. The sample taken for sequencing was blood, either unsorted or a sorted T cell fraction (not recorded which). Every receptor here comes from a female donor with ankylosing spondylitis or in good health (not recorded which).

This clonotype turned up a few times. An end of the junction differs from the germline gene, which may be a read error. The chain links TRBV20-1 to TRBJ2-1, with 10 bases fitting TRBD2. In germline, CDR1 is DFQATT, CDR2 SNEGSKA (reference sequence). The CDR3 spans 17 residues. The CDR3 coding sequence is TGCAGTGCCAGAGCGCTAGCGGGAGACTTGTCCTACAATGAGCAGTTCTTC. Its protein product is CSARALAGDLSYNEQFF.

This clonotype has more than one count but fewer than ten. The V gene is TRBV5-1, the J gene TRBJ2-7; D is ambiguous. Germline lookup yields CDR1 SGHRS and CDR2 YFSETQ. V dropped 3 bases and J dropped 4 bases, with 11 bases sitting between them. This CDR3 spans 13 amino acids. The CDR3 region has the DNA TGCGCCAGCAGCTCCATTGGACGGTACGAGCAGTACTTC. Protein sequence: CASSSIGRYEQYF.

The CDR3 sequence is CATVGPANIQYF. The CDR3 bases are TGTGCCACCGTCGGCCCGGCAAACATTCAGTACTTC. The chain links TRBV28 to TRBJ2-4; D is unresolved. The CDR3 loop spans 12 amino acids. V lost 10 bases and J lost 6, with 13 bases in between. From germline, CDR1 is MDHEN and CDR2 SYDVKM.

There are a few counts of this clonotype. This chain links TRBV10-3 with TRBJ2-1; D is possibly TRBD1 or TRBD2 (7 bases each). The V end was cut by 3 bases, the J end by 12 bases, with 21 bases between. The CDR3 totals 15 residues. The V gene's germline CDR1 is ENHRY and CDR2 SYGVKD. CDR3 in DNA: TGTGCCATCAGTGAAACAGGGGACTACAGGACAGGGCAGTTCTTC. Its protein product is CAISETGDYRTGQFF.

The V gene is TRBV5-6, the J gene TRBJ1-1, with D perhaps TRBD1 (5 bases). CDR3 length: 15 amino acids. The V gene lost 0 bases and the J gene lost 4 bases, with 13 bases spanning the gap. Germline V gives CDR1 SGHDT, CDR2 YYEEEE. The CDR3 protein is CASSLGAGGGTEAFF. In nucleotides, the CDR3 is TGTGCCAGCAGCTTGGGGGCCGGTGGGGGCACTGAAGCTTTCTTT.

The V and J genes are TRBV7-2 and TRBJ2-5, with D uncertain. This CDR3 has 13 amino acids. V lost 1 base, J lost 4 bases, and 7 bases lay in between. The germline V gene encodes CDR1 SGHTA and CDR2 FQGNSA. The CDR3: CASSLELVETQYF. The CDR3 coding sequence is TGTGCCAGCAGCTTAGAACTGGTAGAGACCCAGTACTTC. The full variable domain, its missing parts supplied by reference TRBV7-2 and TRBJ2-5, is GAGVSQSPSNKVTEKGKDVELRCDPISGHTALYWYRQSLGQGLEFLIYFQGNSAPDKSGLPSDRFSAERTGGSVSTLTIQRTQQEDSAVYLCASSLELVETQYFGPGTRLLVL.

V is TRBV18 and J is TRBJ2-7; 16 nucleotides match TRBD2. This CDR3 contains 18 residues. Germline values: CDR1 KGHSH, CDR2 LQKENI. V lost 5 bases to trimming and J lost 0 bases; unmatched junction nucleotides: 7. This CDR3 reads CASSTTGLAGGHSYEQYF. The CDR3 DNA reads TGTGCCAGCTCAACGACGGGACTAGCGGGAGGGCACTCCTACGAGCAGTACTTC.

This clonotype appeared a few times. The chain combines TRBV5-1 with TRBJ2-1, with TRBD2 identical over 9 bases. V trimming: 7 bases; J trimming: 0 bases; junction bases outside the gene matches: 5. The CDR3 contains 15 residues. Germline loops: CDR1 SGHRS, CDR2 YFSETQ. CDR3 nucleotides: TGCGCCAGCGCGGGGGGGGCAAGCTCCTACAATGAGCAGTTCTTC. This gives the protein CASAGGASSYNEQFF.

The gene calls are TRBV6-1 and TRBJ2-3, with 8 bases fitting TRBD2. The J segment lost 3 bases and the V segment lost 4 bases, leaving 6 bases of the junction unmatched. The CDR3 is made up of 15 amino acids. Per the germline V gene, CDR1 is MNHNS and CDR2 is SASEGT. CDR3 coding DNA: TGTGCCAGCAGTGGAACGGGAGGGAAGACAGATACGCAGTATTTT. Protein product: CASSGTGGKTDTQYF.